A selection of T cell receptor beta chains follows, all from one sample in a study of CD8+CD57+ T cells in acquired aplastic anemia. TCRdb redid the calling of the reads with MiXCR, one entry per CDR3 protein. Here the sample spans 100,000 to 130,000 distinct CDR3 sequences, 51% being singletons. The sample comprised sorted CD4+, CD8+, or CD8+CD57+ T cells (not recorded which) from PBMCs. The receptors come from a human donor in good health, serving as a control. Both conserved end residues are part of each CDR3. Fields, in order: V gene, J gene, CDR3 protein.

TRBV20-1	TRBJ1-1	CSAVDGMNTEAFF
TRBV12-3/TRBV12-4	TRBJ2-3	CASRRSGESTDTQYF
TRBV29-1	TRBJ2-1	CSVATGTGANNERFF
TRBV15	TRBJ1-6	CATSSSSTWTSPLHF
TRBV12-3/TRBV12-4	TRBJ2-7	CASSLGGDTPYEQYF
TRBV19	TRBJ2-3	CASSISPGRPNTQYF
TRBV5-5	TRBJ2-3	CASSPSASSTDTQYF
TRBV29-1	TRBJ2-1	CSVPPRSSGRNEQFF
TRBV7-2	TRBJ1-2	CASSSSLLYGYTF
TRBV19	TRBJ2-7	CATQTKTGSYEQYF
TRBV25-1	TRBJ2-3	CASSEVRTDTQYF
TRBV5-5	TRBJ2-3	CASSLVVGDTQYF
TRBV20-1	TRBJ1-5	CSASGTDSNQPQHF
TRBV25-1	TRBJ2-1	CASSEGGGGRDEQFF
TRBV11-2	TRBJ2-3	CASSLVSVHRTDTQYF
TRBV25-1	TRBJ1-1	CASSTGGWTEAFF
TRBV11-2	TRBJ2-1	CASSTRQETDNEQFF
TRBV2	TRBJ1-2	CASTDRGGPYGYTF
TRBV25-1	TRBJ2-1	CASSHSGGGANEQFF
TRBV24-1	TRBJ2-5	CATSDIRQGKQETQYF
TRBV2	TRBJ1-5	CASIGNQPQHF
TRBV20-1	TRBJ1-1	CSAREGGGEAFF
TRBV9	TRBJ2-2	CASSPSGGVNTGELFF
TRBV5-8	TRBJ2-2	CASSDSPTVAGELFF
TRBV29-1	TRBJ2-7	CSVEVSAGLQYF
TRBV4-1	TRBJ2-1	CASSQVDMISYNEQFF
TRBV12-3/TRBV12-4	TRBJ2-3	CASSAGQLTDTQYF
TRBV4-2	TRBJ2-3	CASSPDRGGHQPHTDTQYF
TRBV11-2	TRBJ1-1	CASSLEGPNTEAFF
TRBV7-9	TRBJ1-1	CASSLEGAHTEAFF
TRBV29-1	TRBJ1-1	CSVVVGQGTEAFF
TRBV25-1	TRBJ2-1	CAGSGGGYNEQFF
TRBV25-1	TRBJ2-3	CASSDASGGGTDTQYF
TRBV25-1	TRBJ1-1	CASSEIGGWMNTEAFF
TRBV4-1	TRBJ2-7	CASSQEGESSYEQYF
TRBV5-6	TRBJ1-5	CASSESYTAYSNQPQHF
TRBV7-2	TRBJ2-7	CASSPQSSYEQYF
TRBV15	TRBJ2-7	CATSRNPRTATYEQYF
TRBV10-3	TRBJ1-5	CAISLDRVQPQHF
TRBV2	TRBJ1-6	CASSVGGTLHF
TRBV7-2	TRBJ2-7	CASSPRTKGRQYF
TRBV2	TRBJ1-1	CASSTRDREEAFF
TRBV6-1	TRBJ2-6	CASSHAVSGANVLTF
TRBV4-3	TRBJ1-6	CASSPFPQYNSPLHF
TRBV19	TRBJ1-5	CASSFSGTAYEHF
TRBV4-1	TRBJ1-4	CASSQAYEKLFF
TRBV13	TRBJ2-3	CASSSFTTGNTDTQYF
TRBV29-1	TRBJ1-2	CSVGSYYEQNYGYTF
TRBV19	TRBJ1-1	CATWDRENTEAFF
TRBV10-3	TRBJ1-1	CASRRDSNTEAFF
TRBV19	TRBJ2-7	CASSRQGKNEQYF
TRBV19	TRBJ2-7	CASSTRGGNEQYF